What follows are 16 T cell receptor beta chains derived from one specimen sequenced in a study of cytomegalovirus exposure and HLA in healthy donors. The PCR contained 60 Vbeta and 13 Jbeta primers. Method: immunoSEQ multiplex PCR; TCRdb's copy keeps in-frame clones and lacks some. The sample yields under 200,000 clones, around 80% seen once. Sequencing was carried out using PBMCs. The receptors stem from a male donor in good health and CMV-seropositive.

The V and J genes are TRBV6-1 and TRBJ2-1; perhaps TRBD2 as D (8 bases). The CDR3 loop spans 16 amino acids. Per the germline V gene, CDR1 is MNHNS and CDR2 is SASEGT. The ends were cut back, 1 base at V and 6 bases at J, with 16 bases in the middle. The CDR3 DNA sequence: TGTGCCAGCAGTGAAGAGGGGGCTCTAGCGGGCAATGAGCAGTTCTTC. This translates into CASSEEGALAGNEQFF.

Written as DNA, the CDR3 is TGTGCCAGCTCACCAAGGGACACAGGCTCCTACAATGAGCAGTTCTTC. Protein sequence: CASSPRDTGSYNEQFF. The chain has TRBV18 and TRBJ2-1, with a tentative D call TRBD1 (6 bases). Germline V lookup: CDR1 KGHSH, CDR2 LQKENI. The CDR3 is 16 amino acids. Trimming removed 2 bases at V and 0 bases at J, with 11 bases between.

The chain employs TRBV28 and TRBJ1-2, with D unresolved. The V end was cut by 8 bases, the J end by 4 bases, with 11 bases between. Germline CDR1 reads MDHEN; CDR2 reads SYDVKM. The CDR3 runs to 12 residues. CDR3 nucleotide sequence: TGTGCCAGCCATCCCGGGAGCTATGGCTACACCTTC. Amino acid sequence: CASHPGSYGYTF.

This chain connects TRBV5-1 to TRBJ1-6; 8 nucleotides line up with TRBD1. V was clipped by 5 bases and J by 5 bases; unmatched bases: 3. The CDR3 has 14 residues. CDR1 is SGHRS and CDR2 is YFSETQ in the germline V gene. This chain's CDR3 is CASRSDRDNSPLHF. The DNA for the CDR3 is TGCGCCAGCAGATCGGACAGGGATAATTCACCCCTCCACTTT.

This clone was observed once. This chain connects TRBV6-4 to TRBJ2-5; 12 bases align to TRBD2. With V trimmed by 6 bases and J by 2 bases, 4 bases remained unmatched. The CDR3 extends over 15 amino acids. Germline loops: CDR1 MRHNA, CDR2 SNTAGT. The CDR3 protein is CASSPLAGGQETQYF. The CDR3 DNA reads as TGTGCCAGCAGCCCACTAGCGGGAGGACAAGAGACCCAGTACTTC.

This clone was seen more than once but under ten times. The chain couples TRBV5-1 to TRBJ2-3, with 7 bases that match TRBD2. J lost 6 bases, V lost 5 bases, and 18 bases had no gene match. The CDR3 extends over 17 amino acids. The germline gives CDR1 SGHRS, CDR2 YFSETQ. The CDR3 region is CASRWTGTKSIGDTQYF. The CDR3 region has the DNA TGCGCCAGCAGATGGACCGGGACTAAGAGTATTGGCGATACGCAGTATTTT.

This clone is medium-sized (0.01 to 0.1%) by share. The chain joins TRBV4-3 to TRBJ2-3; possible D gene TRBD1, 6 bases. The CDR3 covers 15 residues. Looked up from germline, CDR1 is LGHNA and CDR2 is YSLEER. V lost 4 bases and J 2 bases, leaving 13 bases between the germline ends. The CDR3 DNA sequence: TGCGCCAGCAGCCTCCGGACAGAAAACACAGATACGCAGTATTTT. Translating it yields CASSLRTENTDTQYF.

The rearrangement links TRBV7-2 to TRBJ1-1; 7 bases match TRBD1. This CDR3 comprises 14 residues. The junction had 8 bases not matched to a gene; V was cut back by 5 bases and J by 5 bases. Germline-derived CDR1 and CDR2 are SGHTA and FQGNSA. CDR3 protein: CASSILSRGTEAFF. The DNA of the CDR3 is TGTGCCAGCAGCATCCTGAGCAGGGGGACTGAAGCTTTCTTT.

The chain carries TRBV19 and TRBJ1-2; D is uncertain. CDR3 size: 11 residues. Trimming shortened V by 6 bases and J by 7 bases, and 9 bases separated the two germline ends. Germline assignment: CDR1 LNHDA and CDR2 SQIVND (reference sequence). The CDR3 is CASSLLFGYTF. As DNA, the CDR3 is TGTGCCAGTAGCCTTCTATTTGGCTACACCTTC.

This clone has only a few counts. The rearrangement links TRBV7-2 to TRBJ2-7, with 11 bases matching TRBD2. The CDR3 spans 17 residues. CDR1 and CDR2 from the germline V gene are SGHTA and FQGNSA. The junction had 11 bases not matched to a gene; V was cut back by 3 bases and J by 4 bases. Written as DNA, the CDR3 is TGTGCCAGCAGCTTTCGGGCTAGCGGGAGGCCCAAGTACGAGCAGTACTTC. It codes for CASSFRASGRPKYEQYF. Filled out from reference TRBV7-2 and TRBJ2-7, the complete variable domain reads GAGVSQSPSNKVTEKGKDVELRCDPISGHTALYWYRQSLGQGLEFLIYFQGNSAPDKSGLPSDRFSAERTGGSVSTLTIQRTQQEDSAVYLCASSFRASGRPKYEQYFGPGTRLTVT.

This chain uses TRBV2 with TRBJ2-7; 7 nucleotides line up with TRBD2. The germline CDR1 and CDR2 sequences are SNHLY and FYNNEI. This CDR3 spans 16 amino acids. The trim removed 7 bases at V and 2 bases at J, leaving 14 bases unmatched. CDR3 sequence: CASTRGSPNPAYEQYF. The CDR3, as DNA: TGTGCCAGCACCCGCGGGAGTCCAAACCCAGCCTACGAGCAGTACTTC. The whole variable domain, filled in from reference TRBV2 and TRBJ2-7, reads EPEVTQTPSHQVTQMGQEVILRCVPISNHLYFYWYRQILGQKVEFLVSFYNNEISEKSEIFDDQFSVERPDGSNFTLKIRSTKLEDSAMYFCASTRGSPNPAYEQYFGPGTRLTVT.

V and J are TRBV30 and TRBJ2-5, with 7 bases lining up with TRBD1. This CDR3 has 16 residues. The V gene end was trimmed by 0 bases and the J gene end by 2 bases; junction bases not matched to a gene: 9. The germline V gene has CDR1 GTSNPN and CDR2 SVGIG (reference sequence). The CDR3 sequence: CAWSVHYSDRQETQYF. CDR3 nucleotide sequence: TGTGCCTGGAGTGTACATTACTCGGACAGGCAAGAGACCCAGTACTTC.

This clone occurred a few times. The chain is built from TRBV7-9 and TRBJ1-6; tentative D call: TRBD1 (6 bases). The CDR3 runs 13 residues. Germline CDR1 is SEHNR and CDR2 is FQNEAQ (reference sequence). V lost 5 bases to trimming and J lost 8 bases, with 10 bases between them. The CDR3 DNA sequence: TGTGCCAGCAGCCATCCAGGGGATTCACCCCTCCACTTT. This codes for CASSHPGDSPLHF. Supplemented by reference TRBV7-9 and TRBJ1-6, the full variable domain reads DTGVSQNPRHKITKRGQNVTFRCDPISEHNRLYWYRQTLGQGPEFLTYFQNEAQLEKSRLLSDRFSAERPKGSFSTLEIQRTEQGDSAMYLCASSHPGDSPLHFGNGTRLTVT.

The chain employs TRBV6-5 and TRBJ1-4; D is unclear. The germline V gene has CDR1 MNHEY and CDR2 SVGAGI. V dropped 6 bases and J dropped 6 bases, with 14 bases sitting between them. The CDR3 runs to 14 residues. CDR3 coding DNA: TGTGCCAGCAGCTCCTCGCGGATCGATGAAAAACTGTTTTTT. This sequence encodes CASSSSRIDEKLFF.

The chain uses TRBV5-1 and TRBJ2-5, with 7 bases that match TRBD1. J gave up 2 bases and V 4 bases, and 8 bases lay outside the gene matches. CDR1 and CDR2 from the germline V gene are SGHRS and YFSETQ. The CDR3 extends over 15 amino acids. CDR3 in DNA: TGCGCCAGCAGCCTTACGCCGGGACAGCAAGAGACCCAGTACTTC. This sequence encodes CASSLTPGQQETQYF.

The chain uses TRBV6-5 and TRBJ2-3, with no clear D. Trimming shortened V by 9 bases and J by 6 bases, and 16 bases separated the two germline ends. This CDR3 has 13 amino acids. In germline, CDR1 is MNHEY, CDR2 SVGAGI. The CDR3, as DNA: TGTGCCAGTAGCCTCGACCAAGGCGATACGCAGTATTTT. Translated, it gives CASSLDQGDTQYF.